The clone carrying this T cell receptor (beta chain) appeared a single time. Its specificity is unknown. The entry originates in a study of vaccination and CD4 T cells after COVID-19. Study details: Median time from COVID diagnosis to post-COVID sampling was over 85 days (35 to 161). Overlapping spike peptides served as the stimulus for the cells. These peptides came from SARS-CoV-2 and from the common cold coronaviruses HCoV-NL63, HCoV-OC43 and HCoV-229E.

In germline, CDR1 is MDHEN, CDR2 SYDVKM. J was trimmed by 4 bases and V by 5 bases; bases with no gene match: 7. This CDR3 comprises 17 residues. As to treatment: roughly nine-day PBMC culture with coronavirus spike peptide pools or control peptides (ViraFEST assay). Researchers collected the unexposed donor's CD4+ T cells before the COVID-19 pandemic (2011-2018). ViraFEST expanded antigen-specific T cells with peptide pools, then sequenced TCRs. Cultured CD4+ T cells had their DNA profiled by the Oncomine TCR Beta short-read assay. TCRdb re-derived calls from the PCR reads in MiXCR, one entry per CDR3 protein. Counted here are around 1,300 distinct CDR3 sequences, around 13% occurring once; the ten biggest clones make up 25% to 35%.

The sample was CD4+ T cells from blood, cultured in vitro. The TCR comes from a human donor in good health. The V call is TRBV28, the J call TRBJ2-6; 11 bases agree with TRBD1. CDR3 residues: CASSPGQGATGANVLTF. The CDR3, as DNA: TGTGCCAGCAGTCCCGGACAGGGGGCGACCGGGGCCAACGTCCTGACTTTC.